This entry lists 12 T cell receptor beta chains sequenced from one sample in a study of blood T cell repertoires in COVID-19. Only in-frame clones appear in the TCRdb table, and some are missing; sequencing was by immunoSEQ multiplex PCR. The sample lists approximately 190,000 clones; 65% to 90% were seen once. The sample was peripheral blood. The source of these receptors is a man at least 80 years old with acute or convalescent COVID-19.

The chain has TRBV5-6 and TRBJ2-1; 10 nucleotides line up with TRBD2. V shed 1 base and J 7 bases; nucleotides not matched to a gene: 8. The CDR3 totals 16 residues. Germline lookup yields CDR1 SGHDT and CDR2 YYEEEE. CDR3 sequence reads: CASSLSSGSGLNEQFF. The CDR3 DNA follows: TGTGCCAGCAGCTTGTCTAGCGGGAGCGGATTAAATGAGCAGTTCTTC.

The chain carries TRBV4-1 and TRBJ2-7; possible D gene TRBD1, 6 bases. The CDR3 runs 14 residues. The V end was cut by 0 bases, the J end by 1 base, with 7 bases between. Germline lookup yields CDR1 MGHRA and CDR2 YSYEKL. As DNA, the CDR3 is TGCGCCAGCAGCCAAGAAGGGGGATCCTACGAGCAGTACTTC. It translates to CASSQEGGSYEQYF.

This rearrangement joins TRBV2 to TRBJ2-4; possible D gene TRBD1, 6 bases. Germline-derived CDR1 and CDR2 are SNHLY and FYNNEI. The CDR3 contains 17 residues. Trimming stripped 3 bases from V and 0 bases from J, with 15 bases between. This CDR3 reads CASSDRGGVLAKNIQYF. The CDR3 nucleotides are TGTGCCAGCAGTGATAGAGGGGGAGTTCTAGCCAAAAACATTCAGTACTTC.

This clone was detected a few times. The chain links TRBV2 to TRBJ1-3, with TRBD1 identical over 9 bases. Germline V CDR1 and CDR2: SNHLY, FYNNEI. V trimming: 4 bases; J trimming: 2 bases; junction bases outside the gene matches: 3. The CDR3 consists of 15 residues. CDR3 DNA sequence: TGTGCCAGCAGTGGGAGACAGGGGGCTGGAAACACCATATATTTT. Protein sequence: CASSGRQGAGNTIYF.

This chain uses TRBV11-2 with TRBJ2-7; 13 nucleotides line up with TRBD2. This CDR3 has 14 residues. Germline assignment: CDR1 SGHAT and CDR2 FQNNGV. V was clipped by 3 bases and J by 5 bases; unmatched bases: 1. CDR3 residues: CASSLGLAGHEQYV. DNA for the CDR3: TGTGCCAGCAGCTTGGGACTAGCGGGACACGAGCAGTACGTC.

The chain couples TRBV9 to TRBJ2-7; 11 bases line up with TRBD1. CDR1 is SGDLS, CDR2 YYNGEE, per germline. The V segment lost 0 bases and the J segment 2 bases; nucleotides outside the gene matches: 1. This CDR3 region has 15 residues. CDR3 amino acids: CASSVGDRGAYEQYF. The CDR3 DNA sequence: TGTGCCAGCAGCGTAGGGGACAGGGGGGCCTACGAGCAGTACTTC.

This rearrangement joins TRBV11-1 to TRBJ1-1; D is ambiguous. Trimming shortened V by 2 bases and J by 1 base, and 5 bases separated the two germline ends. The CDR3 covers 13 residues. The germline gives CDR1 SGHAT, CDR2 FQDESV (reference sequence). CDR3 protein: CASSLNRNTEAFF. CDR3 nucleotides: TGTGCCAGCAGCTTAAACAGGAACACTGAAGCTTTCTTT.

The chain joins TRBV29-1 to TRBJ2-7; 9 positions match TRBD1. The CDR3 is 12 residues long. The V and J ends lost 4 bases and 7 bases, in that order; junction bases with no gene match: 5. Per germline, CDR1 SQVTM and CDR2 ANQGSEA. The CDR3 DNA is TGCAGCGTTGGGGGACAGGGATGGGAGCAGTACTTC. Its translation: CSVGGQGWEQYF.

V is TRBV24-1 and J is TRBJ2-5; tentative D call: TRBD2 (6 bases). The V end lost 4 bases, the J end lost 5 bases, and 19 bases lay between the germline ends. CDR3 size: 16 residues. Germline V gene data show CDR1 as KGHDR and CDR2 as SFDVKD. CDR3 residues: CATSEGGAAVEETQYF. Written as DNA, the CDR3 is TGTGCCACCAGTGAAGGAGGGGCGGCGGTAGAGGAGACCCAGTACTTC.

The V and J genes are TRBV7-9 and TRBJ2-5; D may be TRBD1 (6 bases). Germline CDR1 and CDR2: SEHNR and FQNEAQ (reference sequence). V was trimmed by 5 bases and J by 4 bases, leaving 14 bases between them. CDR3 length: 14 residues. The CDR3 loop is CASSPQGFAETQYF. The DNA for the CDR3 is TGTGCCAGCAGCCCACAGGGTTTCGCAGAGACCCAGTACTTC.

This CDR3 reads CASSPYRGDTEAFF. For the CDR3, the DNA is TGTGCCAGCAGCCCTTACAGGGGGGATACTGAAGCTTTCTTT. This chain connects TRBV9 to TRBJ1-1; 8 nucleotides align to TRBD1. The germline CDR1 and CDR2 sequences are SGDLS and YYNGEE. Trimming at V came to 4 bases and at J to 5 bases, leaving 7 bases not matched to a gene. The CDR3 has 14 amino acids.

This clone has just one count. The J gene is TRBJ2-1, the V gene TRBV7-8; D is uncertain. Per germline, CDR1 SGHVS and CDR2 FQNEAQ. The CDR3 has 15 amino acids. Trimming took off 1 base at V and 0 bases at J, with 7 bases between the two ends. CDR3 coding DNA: TGTGCCAGCAGCTTAGTGTCTAGCTCCTACAATGAGCAGTTCTTC. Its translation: CASSLVSSSYNEQFF.